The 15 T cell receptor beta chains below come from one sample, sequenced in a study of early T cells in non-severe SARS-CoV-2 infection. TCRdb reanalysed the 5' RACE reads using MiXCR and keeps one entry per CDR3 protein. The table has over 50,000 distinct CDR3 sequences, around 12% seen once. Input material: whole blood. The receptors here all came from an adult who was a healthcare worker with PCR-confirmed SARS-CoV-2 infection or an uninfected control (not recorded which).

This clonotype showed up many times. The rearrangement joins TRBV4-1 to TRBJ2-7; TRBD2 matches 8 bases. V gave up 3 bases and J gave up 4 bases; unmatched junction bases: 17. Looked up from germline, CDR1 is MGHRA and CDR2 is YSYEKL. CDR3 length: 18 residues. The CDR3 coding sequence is TGCGCCAGCAGCCACCCCCGGCGGGAACTAGCGGCAGGGTACGAGCAGTACTTC. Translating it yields CASSHPRRELAAGYEQYF.

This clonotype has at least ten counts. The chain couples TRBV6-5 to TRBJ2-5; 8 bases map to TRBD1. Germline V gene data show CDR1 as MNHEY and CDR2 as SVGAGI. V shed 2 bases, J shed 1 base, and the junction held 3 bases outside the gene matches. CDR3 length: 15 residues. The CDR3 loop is CASSYSTGGQETQYF. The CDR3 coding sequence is TGTGCCAGCAGTTACAGTACAGGGGGCCAAGAGACCCAGTACTTC.

The CDR3 DNA reads as TGTGCCAGCAGTCCCTGGTGGAGTTCTTCAGAGACCCAGTACTTC. This translates into CASSPWWSSSETQYF. The chain recombines TRBV6-5 with TRBJ2-5; D not resolved. This CDR3 spans 15 amino acids. From germline, CDR1 is MNHEY and CDR2 SVGAGI. V lost 5 bases and J lost 4, with 17 bases in between.

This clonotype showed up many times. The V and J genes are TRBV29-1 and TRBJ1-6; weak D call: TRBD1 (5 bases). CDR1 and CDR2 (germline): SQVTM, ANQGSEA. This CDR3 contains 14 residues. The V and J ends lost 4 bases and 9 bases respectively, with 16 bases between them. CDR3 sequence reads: CSVGDGAVGSPLHF. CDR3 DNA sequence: TGCAGCGTTGGGGACGGGGCAGTGGGTTCACCCCTCCACTTT.

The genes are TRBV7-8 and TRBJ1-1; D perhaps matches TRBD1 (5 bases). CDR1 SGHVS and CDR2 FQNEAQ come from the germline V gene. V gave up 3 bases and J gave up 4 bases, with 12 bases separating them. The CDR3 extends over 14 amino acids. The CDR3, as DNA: TGTGCCAGCAGCTTCAGGGAAGGGGCCACTGAAGCTTTCTTT. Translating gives CASSFREGATEAFF.

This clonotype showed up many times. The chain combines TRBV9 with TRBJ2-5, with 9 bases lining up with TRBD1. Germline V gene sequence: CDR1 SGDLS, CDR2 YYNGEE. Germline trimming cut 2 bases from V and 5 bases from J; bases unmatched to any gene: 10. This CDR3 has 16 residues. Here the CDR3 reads CASSVGTGTRPETQYF. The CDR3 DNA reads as TGTGCCAGCAGCGTCGGGACAGGGACCCGCCCGGAGACCCAGTACTTC. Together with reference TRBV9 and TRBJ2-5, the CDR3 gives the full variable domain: DSGVTQTPKHLITATGQRVTLRCSPRSGDLSVYWYQQSLDQGLQFLIQYYNGEERAKGNILERFSAQQFPDLHSELNLSSLELGDSALYFCASSVGTGTRPETQYFGPGTRLLVL.

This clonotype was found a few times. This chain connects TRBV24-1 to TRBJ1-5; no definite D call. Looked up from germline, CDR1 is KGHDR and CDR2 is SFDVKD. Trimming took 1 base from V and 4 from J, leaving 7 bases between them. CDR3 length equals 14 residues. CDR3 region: CATSDFPGNQPQHF. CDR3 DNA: TGTGCCACCAGTGATTTTCCGGGAAATCAGCCCCAGCATTTT.

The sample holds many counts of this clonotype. CDR3 nucleotide sequence: TGTGCCAGCAGTTTGAGGACTAGCGGCTCCTACAATGAGCAGTTCTTC. Translation gives CASSLRTSGSYNEQFF. The chain is built from TRBV12-3 or TRBV12-4 and TRBJ2-1; 10 nucleotides agree with TRBD2. The length of the CDR3 is 16 residues. Trimming cost V 3 bases and J 0 bases; bases outside gene matches: 2.

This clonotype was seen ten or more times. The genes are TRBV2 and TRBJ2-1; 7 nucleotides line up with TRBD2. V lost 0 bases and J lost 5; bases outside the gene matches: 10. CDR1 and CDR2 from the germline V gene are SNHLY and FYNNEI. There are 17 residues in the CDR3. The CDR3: CASSEALRLAANNEQFF. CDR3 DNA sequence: TGTGCCAGCAGTGAAGCGCTTCGGCTAGCGGCGAACAATGAGCAGTTCTTC.

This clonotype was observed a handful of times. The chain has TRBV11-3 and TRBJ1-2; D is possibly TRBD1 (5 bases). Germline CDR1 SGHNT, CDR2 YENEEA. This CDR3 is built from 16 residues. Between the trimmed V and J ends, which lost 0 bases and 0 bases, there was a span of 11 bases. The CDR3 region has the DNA TGTGCCAGCAGCTTAGAACCGGGACGATCTAACTATGGCTACACCTTC. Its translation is CASSLEPGRSNYGYTF.

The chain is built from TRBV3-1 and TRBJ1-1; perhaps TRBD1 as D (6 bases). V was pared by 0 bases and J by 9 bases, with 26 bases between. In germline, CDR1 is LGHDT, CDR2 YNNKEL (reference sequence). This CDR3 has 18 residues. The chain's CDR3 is CASSQDWVGGGAFGKAFF. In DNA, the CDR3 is TGTGCCAGCAGCCAAGATTGGGTTGGGGGGGGCGCGTTCGGGAAAGCTTTCTTT.

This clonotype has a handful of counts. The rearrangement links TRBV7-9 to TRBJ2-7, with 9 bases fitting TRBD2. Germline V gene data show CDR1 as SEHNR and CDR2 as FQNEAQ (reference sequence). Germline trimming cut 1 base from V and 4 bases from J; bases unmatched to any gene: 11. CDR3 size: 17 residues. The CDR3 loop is CASSLGSGASGVYEQYF. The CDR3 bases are TGTGCCAGCAGCTTAGGTAGCGGCGCTAGCGGGGTTTACGAGCAGTACTTC.

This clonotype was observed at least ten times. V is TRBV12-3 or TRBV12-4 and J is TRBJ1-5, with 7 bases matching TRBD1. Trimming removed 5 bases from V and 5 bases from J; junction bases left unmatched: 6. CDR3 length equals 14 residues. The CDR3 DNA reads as TGTGCCAGCAGTAGACAGGGCGGTGATCAGCCCCAGCATTTT. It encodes CASSRQGGDQPQHF.

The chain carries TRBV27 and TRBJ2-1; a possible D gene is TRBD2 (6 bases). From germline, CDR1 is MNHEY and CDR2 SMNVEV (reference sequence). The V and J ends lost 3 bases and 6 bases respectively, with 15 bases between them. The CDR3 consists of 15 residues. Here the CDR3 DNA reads TGTGCCAGCAGTTTGATCCAGCGGGCGATCAATGAGCAGTTCTTC. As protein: CASSLIQRAINEQFF.

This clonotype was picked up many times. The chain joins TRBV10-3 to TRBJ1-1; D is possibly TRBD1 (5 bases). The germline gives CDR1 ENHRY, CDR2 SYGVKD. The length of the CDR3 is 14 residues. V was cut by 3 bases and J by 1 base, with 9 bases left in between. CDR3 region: CAISEGQGNTEAFF. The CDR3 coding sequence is TGTGCCATCAGTGAAGGGCAGGGGAACACTGAAGCTTTCTTT.